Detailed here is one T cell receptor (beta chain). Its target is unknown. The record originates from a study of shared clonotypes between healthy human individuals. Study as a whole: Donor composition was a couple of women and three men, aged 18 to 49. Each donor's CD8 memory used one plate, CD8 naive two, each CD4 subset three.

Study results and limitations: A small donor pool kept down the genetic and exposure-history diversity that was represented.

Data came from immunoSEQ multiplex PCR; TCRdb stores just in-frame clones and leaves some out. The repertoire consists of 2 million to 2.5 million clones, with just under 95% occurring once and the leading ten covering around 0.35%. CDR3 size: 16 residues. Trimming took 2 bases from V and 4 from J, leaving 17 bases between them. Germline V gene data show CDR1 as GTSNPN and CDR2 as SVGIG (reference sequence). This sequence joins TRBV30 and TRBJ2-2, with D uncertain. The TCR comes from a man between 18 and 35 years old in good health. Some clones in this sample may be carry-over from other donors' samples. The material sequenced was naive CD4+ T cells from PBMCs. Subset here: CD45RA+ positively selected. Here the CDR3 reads CAWSPPSGGITGELFF. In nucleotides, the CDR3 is TGTGCCTGGAGTCCACCCTCGGGTGGTATCACCGGGGAGCTGTTTTTT. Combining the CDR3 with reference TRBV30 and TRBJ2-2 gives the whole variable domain SQTIHQWPATLVQPVGSPLSLECTVEGTSNPNLYWYRQAAGRGLQLLFYSVGIGQISSEVPQNLSASRPQDRQFILSSKKLLLSDSGFYLCAWSPPSGGITGELFFGEGSRLTVL.